The following is a T cell receptor (beta chain) sequence with its context. Clones were sequenced by immunoSEQ multiplex PCR, and TCRdb holds only the in-frame ones, with some missing. The sample carries 9,900 or so clones, approximately 91% recorded once. The record originates from a study of tumor T cells in aggressive B-cell lymphoma. The TCR originated in an adult with diffuse large B cell lymphoma. The specimen was tumor tissue.

The CDR3, as DNA: TGTGCCACTCGGACAGGAAACTATGGCTACACCTTC. Its protein is CATRTGNYGYTF. The J gene is TRBJ1-2, the V gene TRBV6-1; TRBD1 matches 7 bases. In germline, CDR1 is MNHNS, CDR2 SASEGT. V gave up 10 bases and J gave up 2 bases; unmatched junction bases: 4. This CDR3 has 12 residues.